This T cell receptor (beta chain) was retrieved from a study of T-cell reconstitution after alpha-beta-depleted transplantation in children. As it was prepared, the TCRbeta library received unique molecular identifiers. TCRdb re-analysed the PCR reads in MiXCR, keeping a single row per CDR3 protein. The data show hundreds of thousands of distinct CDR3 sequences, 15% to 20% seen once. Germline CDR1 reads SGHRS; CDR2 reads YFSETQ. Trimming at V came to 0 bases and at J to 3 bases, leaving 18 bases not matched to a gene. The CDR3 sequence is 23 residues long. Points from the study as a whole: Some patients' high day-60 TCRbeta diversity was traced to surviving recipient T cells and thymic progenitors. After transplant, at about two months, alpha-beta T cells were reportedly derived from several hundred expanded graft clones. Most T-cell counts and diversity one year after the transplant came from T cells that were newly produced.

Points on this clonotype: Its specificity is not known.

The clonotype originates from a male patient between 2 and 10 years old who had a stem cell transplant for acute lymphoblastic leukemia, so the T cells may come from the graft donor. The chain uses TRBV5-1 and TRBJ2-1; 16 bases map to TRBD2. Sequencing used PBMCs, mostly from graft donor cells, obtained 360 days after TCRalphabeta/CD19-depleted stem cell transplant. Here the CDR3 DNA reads TGCGCCAGCAGCTTGGCGCGGGGACAGGGGACTAGCGGGAGGGCGACTAACTACAATGAGCAGTTCTTC. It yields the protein CASSLARGQGTSGRATNYNEQFF.